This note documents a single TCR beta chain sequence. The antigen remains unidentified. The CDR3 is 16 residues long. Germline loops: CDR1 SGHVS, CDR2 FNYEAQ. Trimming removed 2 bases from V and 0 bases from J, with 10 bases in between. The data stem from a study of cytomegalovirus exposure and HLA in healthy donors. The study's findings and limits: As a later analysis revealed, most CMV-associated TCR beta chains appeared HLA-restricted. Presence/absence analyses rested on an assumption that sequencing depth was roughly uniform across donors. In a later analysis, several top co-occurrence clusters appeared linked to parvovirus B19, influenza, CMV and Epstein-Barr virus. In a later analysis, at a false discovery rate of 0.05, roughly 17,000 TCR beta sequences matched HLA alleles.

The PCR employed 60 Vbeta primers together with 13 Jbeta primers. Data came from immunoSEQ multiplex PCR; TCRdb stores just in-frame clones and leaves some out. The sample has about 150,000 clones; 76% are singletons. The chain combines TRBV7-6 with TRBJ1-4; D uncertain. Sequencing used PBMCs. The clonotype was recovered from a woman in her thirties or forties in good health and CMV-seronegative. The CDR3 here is CASSLSWGATNEKLFF. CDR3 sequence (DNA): TGTGCCAGCAGCTTATCATGGGGAGCAACTAATGAAAAACTGTTTTTT.